The following is a TCR beta chain sequence with its context. Its target is unknown. With a much larger clone just one base away, this may be a read error. Building of the TCR beta libraries involved iRepertoire HTBI primers and Arm-PCR of CDR3 regions. Per the original methods: Segment identification across samples yielded around 64 TRBV and 12 to 15 TRBJ segments. TCRdb reprocessed the multiplex PCR reads with MiXCR, giving one entry per CDR3 protein. The V and J calls were not made by the authors but by TCRdb's processing. The sample lists around 250,000 distinct CDR3 sequences, around 19% seen once, with around 13% in the top ten. These data originate in a study of regulatory T cells in long-lasting Graves disease. Time point in this sample: newly diagnosed GD, antithyroid drugs for less than 3 months. TCR sequences were obtained from RNA taken from PBMCs. The CDR3 runs 14 residues. Deletions cut 4 bases from V and 4 bases from J, with 14 bases between. Germline V gene lookup returns CDR1 MNHEY and CDR2 SVGEGT.

Study conclusions and caveats: Exclusively peripheral blood, rather than thyroid tissue, was studied.

These same data were also listed under a study on T cells in Graves' hyperthyroidism and ophthalmopathy. From that second work: The majority of expanded thyroid clonotypes above 0.001 also appeared in blood.

The TCR comes from a young woman with Graves disease. The sequencing used peripheral blood mononuclear cells (PBMCs), collected at new diagnosis, from a patient treated with antithyroid drugs. V is TRBV6-2 or TRBV6-3 and J is TRBJ2-7; D unclear. The CDR3 sequence is CASSCSRGVYEQYF. The CDR3 DNA follows: TGTGCCAGCAGTTGCTCGAGAGGCGTTTACGAGCAGTACTTC.